The 29 T cell receptor beta chains in this list originate from one sample, sequenced in a study of blood T cell repertoires in COVID-19 (dated by TCRdb to the early 2020s). The library came from the immunoSEQ multiplex PCR assay. The immuneACCESS repertoire file appears here via TCRdb, limited to in-frame rearrangements. These files lack a portion of the clones; in checked studies, under half of the deficit traces to unresolved V genes, and the cause of the others is not known. Counted in this sample were 150,000 to 200,000 clones; 75% to 85% of them appeared once. The ten largest make up 10% to 15% of the sample. The material sequenced was PBMCs or T cells enriched from blood (not recorded which). These receptors all stem from a man aged 35 to 55 who had recovered from COVID-19.

J is TRBJ2-7 and V is TRBV10-3; tentatively, D is TRBD2 (5 bases). Germline V gene lookup returns CDR1 ENHRY and CDR2 SYGVKD. This CDR3 is built from 14 residues. Trimming left V 5 bases short and J 3 bases short, with 14 bases between. CDR3 in amino acids: CAISSPSRFYEQYF. As DNA, the CDR3 is TGTGCCATCAGTAGTCCTAGCCGATTCTACGAGCAGTACTTC.

The chain employs TRBV15 and TRBJ1-3; 7 bases agree with TRBD1. Germline V lookup: CDR1 LNHNV, CDR2 YYDKDF (reference sequence). The V and J ends lost 1 base and 2 bases, in that order; junction bases with no gene match: 2. CDR3 length: 15 amino acids. The chain's CDR3 is CATSRVTGAGNTIYF. The CDR3, as DNA: TGTGCCACCAGCAGAGTCACAGGGGCTGGAAACACCATATATTTT.

The sample holds one count of this clone. The chain recombines TRBV21-1 with TRBJ2-5; the table assigns TRBD1, which was not confirmed against the DNA. TRBV21-1 counts as a pseudogene. The CDR3 extends over 16 amino acids. CDR3 region: CASSKSPGTGKETQYF. The CDR3 DNA sequence: TGTGCCAGCAGCAAGTCCCCCGGGACAGGTAAAGAGACCCAGTACTTC.

The rearrangement uses TRBV19 and TRBJ1-1; 8 positions agree with TRBD1. Germline V CDR1 and CDR2: LNHDA, SQIVND (reference sequence). The CDR3 is made up of 15 amino acids. V lost 5 bases, J lost 5 bases, and 10 bases stayed unmatched. The CDR3 bases are TGTGCCAGTAGTTCCTCGACAGGGGCCCTTACTGAAGCTTTCTTT. The encoded protein is CASSSSTGALTEAFF.

In this sample, this clone turned up many times. The chain is built from TRBV28 and TRBJ2-2; perhaps TRBD2 as D (7 bases). From germline, CDR1 is MDHEN and CDR2 SYDVKM. The CDR3 consists of 18 residues. Deletions cut 6 bases from V and 5 bases from J, with 25 bases between. The CDR3 DNA sequence: TGTGCCAGCAGATCGGGGGGCGTAAGAACCGCGAGGACCGGGGAGCTGTTTTTT. This translates into CASRSGGVRTARTGELFF.

The chain links TRBV4-2 to TRBJ2-7; 8 bases align to TRBD2. V lost 0 bases to trimming and J lost 2 bases; unmatched junction nucleotides: 9. Germline V lookup: CDR1 LGHNA, CDR2 YNFKEQ. This CDR3 is 17 amino acids long. The CDR3 coding sequence is TGTGCCAGCAGCCAAGAAGAGGGGACTAGGCCCGCCTACGAGCAGTACTTC. This gives the protein CASSQEEGTRPAYEQYF.

This chain's CDR3 is CASSSAPPSEGPIRYSNQPQHF. The CDR3 DNA follows: TGTGCCAGCAGTTCCGCCCCGCCGAGTGAGGGCCCGATAAGATATAGCAATCAGCCCCAGCATTTT. The V call is TRBV27, the J call TRBJ1-5; D uncertain. Germline V gene sequence: CDR1 MNHEY, CDR2 SMNVEV (reference sequence). There are 22 residues in the CDR3. V was cut by 4 bases and J by 0 bases, with 31 bases left in between.

The count of this clone is one. V and J are TRBV11-2 and TRBJ1-3; D is perhaps TRBD1 (6 bases). V shed 1 base and J shed 4 bases, with 14 bases lying between them. The germline V gene encodes CDR1 SGHAT and CDR2 FQNNGV. The CDR3 is 16 amino acids. CDR3 nucleotides: TGTGCCAGCAGCTTAGTACTAGGACAGCAGGGAAACACCATATATTTT. Translated, it gives CASSLVLGQQGNTIYF.

V usage is TRBV18 and J usage is TRBJ1-1; tentatively, D is TRBD1 (5 bases). The germline V gene encodes CDR1 KGHSH and CDR2 LQKENI. Trimming pared 9 bases from V and 1 base from J, leaving 12 bases between. The length of the CDR3 is 13 residues. This CDR3 reads CASADRQNTEAFF. DNA of the CDR3: TGTGCCAGTGCCGACAGACAGAACACTGAAGCTTTCTTT.

The genes are TRBV7-2 and TRBJ2-2, with a possible D match to TRBD2 (6 bases). CDR1 SGHTA and CDR2 FQGNSA come from the germline V gene. This CDR3 is built from 16 residues. With 1 base removed from V and 5 bases from J, the gap between germline ends came to 14 bases. DNA of the CDR3: TGTGCCAGCAGCTTAGTCAAGGCAGGGAGGACCGGGGAGCTGTTTTTT. Translated, it gives CASSLVKAGRTGELFF.

This sequence joins TRBV7-2 and TRBJ1-2; D may be TRBD1 (5 bases). Germline CDR1 SGHTA, CDR2 FQGNSA. Between the trimmed V and J ends, which lost 3 bases and 4 bases, there was a span of 12 bases. The CDR3 extends over 14 amino acids. CDR3 in DNA: TGTGCCAGCAGCTTCTCAGGGCCGTCCTATGGCTACACCTTC. Translated: CASSFSGPSYGYTF. Supplemented by reference TRBV7-2 and TRBJ1-2, the full variable domain reads GAGVSQSPSNKVTEKGKDVELRCDPISGHTALYWYRQSLGQGLEFLIYFQGNSAPDKSGLPSDRFSAERTGGSVSTLTIQRTQQEDSAVYLCASSFSGPSYGYTFGSGTRLTVV.

The chain couples TRBV15 to TRBJ1-4, with TRBD1 matching over 7 bases. Trimming at V came to 8 bases and at J to 5 bases, leaving 5 bases not matched to a gene. Germline V gives CDR1 LNHNV, CDR2 YYDKDF (reference sequence). This CDR3 contains 13 residues. In DNA form, the CDR3 reads TGTGCCACCGCAGGGGGTCGGAATGAAAAACTGTTTTTT. It yields the protein CATAGGRNEKLFF.

V gene TRBV19 combines with J gene TRBJ1-2; 9 bases agree with TRBD1. This CDR3 is built from 14 residues. V lost 7 bases and J lost 5; bases outside the gene matches: 8. CDR1 is LNHDA, CDR2 SQIVND, per germline (reference sequence). The CDR3 spells CASIGTGQRYGYTF. The CDR3 nucleotides read TGTGCCAGTATCGGGACAGGGCAGAGGTATGGCTACACCTTC.

The chain uses TRBV28 and TRBJ2-7; 9 bases are a match to TRBD1. Trimming cost V 9 bases and J 5 bases; bases outside gene matches: 11. The CDR3 covers 14 residues. CDR1 is MDHEN and CDR2 is SYDVKM in the germline V gene. In DNA, the CDR3 is TGTGCCAGTTTGACCGGGACAGGGTCCCACGAGCAGTACTTC. Protein product: CASLTGTGSHEQYF.

The chain is built from TRBV30 and TRBJ1-1; no reliable D call. The CDR3 consists of 13 residues. The V gene lost 2 bases and the J gene lost 1 base, with 8 bases spanning the gap. Germline V gives CDR1 GTSNPN, CDR2 SVGIG (reference sequence). CDR3 protein: CAWSRNRNTEAFF. The CDR3 nucleotides are TGTGCCTGGAGTAGGAACAGGAACACTGAAGCTTTCTTT.

The genes are TRBV27 and TRBJ1-2, with 7 bases that match TRBD1. The CDR3 is 16 amino acids. Germline CDR1 and CDR2: MNHEY and SMNVEV (reference sequence). V trimming: 3 bases; J trimming: 4 bases; junction bases outside the gene matches: 11. The CDR3 sequence: CASSLSGQKTGYGYTF. CDR3 sequence (DNA): TGTGCCAGCAGTTTGTCGGGACAGAAGACGGGCTATGGCTACACCTTC.

This clone was detected only once. The rearrangement joins TRBV6-5 to TRBJ2-1; 9 positions agree with TRBD2. Germline V CDR1 and CDR2: MNHEY, SVGAGI. V shed 8 bases and J 6 bases; nucleotides not matched to a gene: 8. This CDR3 spans 14 amino acids. The CDR3 bases are TGTGCCAGCTCTGGGGGCGGGAGGGGCAATGAGCAGTTCTTC. Its protein product is CASSGGGRGNEQFF.

J is TRBJ1-5 and V is TRBV10-3; 11 positions agree with TRBD1. The ends lost 3 bases at V and 2 bases at J; junction bases unmatched: 3. This CDR3 comprises 16 residues. The germline gives CDR1 ENHRY, CDR2 SYGVKD. CDR3 nucleotides: TGTGCCATCAGTGACCCGGGACAGGGGGGCAATCAGCCCCAGCATTTT. Amino acids: CAISDPGQGGNQPQHF.

This chain connects TRBV27 to TRBJ2-2, with TRBD2 identical over 14 bases. CDR3 size: 18 residues. The germline gives CDR1 MNHEY, CDR2 SMNVEV (reference sequence). Unmatched junction bases numbered 10, after V lost 4 bases and J lost 6 bases. The CDR3 DNA follows: TGTGCCAGCAGTTCTCTACCGGGACTAGCGGGAGTAGCCGGGGAGCTGTTTTTT. Translated: CASSSLPGLAGVAGELFF.

The chain recombines TRBV5-5 with TRBJ1-1; weak D call: TRBD1 (5 bases). This CDR3 contains 15 residues. Germline V gene sequence: CDR1 SGHKS, CDR2 YYEKEE (reference sequence). Trimming left V 0 bases short and J 1 base short, with 10 bases between. CDR3 DNA: TGTGCCAGCAGCTTGGGGACAAGATCGAACACTGAAGCTTTCTTT. Residues: CASSLGTRSNTEAFF.

This clone occurred a few times. The chain has TRBV6-6 and TRBJ1-2, with 8 bases aligning to TRBD1. Trimming took 10 bases from V and 8 from J; bases not matched to a gene: 9. The CDR3 runs 12 residues. Germline assignment: CDR1 MNHNY and CDR2 SVGAGI (reference sequence). The CDR3 reads CAISGQVQGYTF. The CDR3 DNA sequence: TGTGCCATTTCGGGACAGGTCCAAGGCTACACCTTC.

The chain recombines TRBV19 with TRBJ2-2; TRBD2 matches at 8 bases. This CDR3 has 15 amino acids. V gave up 9 bases and J gave up 0 bases; unmatched junction bases: 6. The V gene's germline CDR1 is LNHDA and CDR2 SQIVND (reference sequence). CDR3: CASTAGLANTGELFF. CDR3 sequence (DNA): TGTGCCAGCACGGCGGGACTAGCGAACACCGGGGAGCTGTTTTTT.

The rearrangement uses TRBV29-1 and TRBJ2-1; possibly TRBD1 for D (6 bases). This CDR3 comprises 12 residues. Trimming cost V 7 bases and J 7 bases, with 14 bases left between them. CDR1 is SQVTM, CDR2 ANQGSEA, per germline. CDR3 residues: CSAHRAGNEQFF. The DNA of the CDR3 is TGCAGCGCCCACAGGGCAGGTAATGAGCAGTTCTTC.

This chain joins TRBV2 and TRBJ1-2; D is unresolved. This CDR3 region has 12 residues. Germline values: CDR1 SNHLY, CDR2 FYNNEI. The V gene lost 4 bases and the J gene lost 4 bases, with 7 bases spanning the gap. In DNA, the CDR3 is TGTGCCAGCAGTGGACGGAGCTATGGCTACACCTTC. Encoded protein: CASSGRSYGYTF.

CDR3 sequence: CASTRDRGVNEKLFF. CDR3 in DNA: TGTGCCAGCACGAGAGACAGGGGAGTCAATGAAAAACTGTTTTTT. V usage is TRBV2 and J usage is TRBJ1-4; 8 bases match TRBD1. The V gene's germline CDR1 is SNHLY and CDR2 FYNNEI. The CDR3 spans 15 residues. V dropped 7 bases and J dropped 5; count of bases not matched to a gene: 9.

V gene TRBV7-9 combines with J gene TRBJ1-1; 8 bases align to TRBD1. The CDR3 spans 13 residues. V was clipped by 6 bases and J by 8 bases; unmatched bases: 8. Germline V CDR1 and CDR2: SEHNR, FQNEAQ (reference sequence). The CDR3 DNA follows: TGTGCCAGCAGAGGAATTCGACAGGGGGAAGCTTTCTTT. Its translation is CASRGIRQGEAFF.

The chain links TRBV24-1 to TRBJ1-2; TRBD1 aligns across 9 bases. With V trimmed by 3 bases and J by 2 bases, 3 bases remained unmatched. Germline V lookup: CDR1 KGHDR, CDR2 SFDVKD. The CDR3 extends over 15 amino acids. Written as DNA, the CDR3 is TGTGCCACCAGTGATCCGGGACAGGGAAACTATGGCTACACCTTC. This sequence encodes CATSDPGQGNYGYTF.

This chain uses TRBV5-1 with TRBJ1-5; the D gene is possibly TRBD1 (5 bases). The V and J ends lost 7 bases and 1 base respectively, with 15 bases between them. This CDR3 has 15 amino acids. CDR1 is SGHRS and CDR2 is YFSETQ in the germline V gene. CDR3 sequence reads: CASRSTSGSNQPQHF. CDR3 nucleotide sequence: TGCGCCAGCCGCTCGACGTCAGGGAGCAATCAGCCCCAGCATTTT.

The rearrangement links TRBV19 to TRBJ1-5; a weak D match, TRBD1 (6 bases). The V gene lost 5 bases and the J gene lost 4 bases, with 15 bases spanning the gap. CDR3 length: 15 amino acids. Germline CDR1 and CDR2: LNHDA and SQIVND (reference sequence). The CDR3: CASSLNLDSNQPQHF. The DNA of the CDR3 is TGTGCCAGTAGTCTAAACCTGGACAGTAATCAGCCCCAGCATTTT.